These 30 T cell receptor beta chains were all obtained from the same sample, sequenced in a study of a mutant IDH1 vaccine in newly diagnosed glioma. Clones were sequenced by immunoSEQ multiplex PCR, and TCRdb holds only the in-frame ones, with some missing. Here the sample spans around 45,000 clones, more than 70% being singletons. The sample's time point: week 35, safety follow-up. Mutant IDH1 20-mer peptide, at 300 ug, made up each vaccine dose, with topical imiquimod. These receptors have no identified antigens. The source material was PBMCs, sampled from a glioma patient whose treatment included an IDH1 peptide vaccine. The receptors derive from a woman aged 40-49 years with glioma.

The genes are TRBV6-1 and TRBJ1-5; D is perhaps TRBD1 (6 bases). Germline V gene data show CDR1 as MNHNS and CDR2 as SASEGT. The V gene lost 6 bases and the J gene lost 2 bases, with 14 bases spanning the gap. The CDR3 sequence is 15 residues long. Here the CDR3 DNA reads TGTGCCAGCAGGGAGGCGGGGGCAGGCAATCAGCCCCAGCATTTT. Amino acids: CASREAGAGNQPQHF.

CDR3 in amino acids: CASSEQNTEAFF. The CDR3 nucleotides are TGTGCCAGCAGTGAACAGAACACTGAAGCTTTCTTT. The chain couples TRBV6-1 to TRBJ1-1; D unclear. CDR3 length: 12 residues. Trimming pared 2 bases from V and 1 base from J, leaving 2 bases between. The germline gives CDR1 MNHNS, CDR2 SASEGT.

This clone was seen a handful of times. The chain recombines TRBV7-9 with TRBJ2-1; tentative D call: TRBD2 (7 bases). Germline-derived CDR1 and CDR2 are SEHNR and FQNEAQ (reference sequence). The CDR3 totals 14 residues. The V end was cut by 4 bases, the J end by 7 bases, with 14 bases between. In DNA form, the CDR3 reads TGTGCCAGCAGCTCTAGCGGTACAGGGAATGAGCAGTTCTTC. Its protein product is CASSSSGTGNEQFF.

CDR3 nucleotides: TGCAGCGTTTCCAGGGAATTTGCGGGAGAGCAGTACTTC. It encodes CSVSREFAGEQYF. The chain carries TRBV29-1 and TRBJ2-7; D is perhaps TRBD2 (6 bases). The germline V and J ends were trimmed by 5 bases and 7 bases, with 18 bases remaining between them. Germline CDR1 reads SQVTM; CDR2 reads ANQGSEA. The CDR3 totals 13 residues.

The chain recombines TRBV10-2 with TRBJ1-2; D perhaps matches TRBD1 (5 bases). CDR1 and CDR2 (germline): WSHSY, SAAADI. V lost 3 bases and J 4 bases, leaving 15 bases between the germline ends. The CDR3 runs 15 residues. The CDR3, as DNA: TGCGCCAGCAGTGACGGGACCCATTCTGGCTATGGCTACACCTTC. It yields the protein CASSDGTHSGYGYTF.

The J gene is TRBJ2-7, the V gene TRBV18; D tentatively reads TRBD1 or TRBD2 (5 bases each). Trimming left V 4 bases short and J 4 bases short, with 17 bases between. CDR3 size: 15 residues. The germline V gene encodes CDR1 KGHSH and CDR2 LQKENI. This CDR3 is CASSRNRDLSYEQYF. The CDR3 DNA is TGTGCCAGCTCACGAAACCGGGACCTATCGTACGAGCAGTACTTC.

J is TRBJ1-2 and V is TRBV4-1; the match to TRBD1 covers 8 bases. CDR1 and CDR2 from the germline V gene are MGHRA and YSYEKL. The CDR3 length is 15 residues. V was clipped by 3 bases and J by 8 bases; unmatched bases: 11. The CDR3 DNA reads TGCGCCAGCAGCCAGACCGGACAGGGCAGGAGGGGCTACACCTTC. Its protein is CASSQTGQGRRGYTF.

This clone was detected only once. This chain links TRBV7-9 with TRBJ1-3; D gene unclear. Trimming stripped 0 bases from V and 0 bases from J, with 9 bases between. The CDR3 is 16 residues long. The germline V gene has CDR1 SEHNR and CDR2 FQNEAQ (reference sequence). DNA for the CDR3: TGTGCCAGCAGCTTAGCGGACCCATACTCTGGAAACACCATATATTTT. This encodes CASSLADPYSGNTIYF.

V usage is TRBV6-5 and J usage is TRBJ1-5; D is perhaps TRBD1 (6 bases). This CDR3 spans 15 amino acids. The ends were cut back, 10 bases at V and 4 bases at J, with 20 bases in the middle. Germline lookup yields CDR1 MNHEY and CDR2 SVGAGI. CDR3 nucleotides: TGTGCCACCTCGATCGACAGGAATCTTAATCAGCCCCAGCATTTT. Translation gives CATSIDRNLNQPQHF.

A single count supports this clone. CDR3 sequence: CASSGQVADWGYTF. In nucleotides, the CDR3 is TGTGCCAGCAGTGGACAGGTCGCCGATTGGGGCTACACCTTC. V gene TRBV9 combines with J gene TRBJ1-2; 7 nucleotides align to TRBD1. Trimming cost V 5 bases and J 8 bases; bases outside gene matches: 12. Germline V lookup: CDR1 SGDLS, CDR2 YYNGEE. CDR3 size: 14 residues.

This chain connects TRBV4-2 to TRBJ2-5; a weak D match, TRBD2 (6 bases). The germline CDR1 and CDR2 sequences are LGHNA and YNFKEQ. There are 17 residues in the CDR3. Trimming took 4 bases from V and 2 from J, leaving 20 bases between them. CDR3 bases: TGTGCCAGCAGCCCTTTCGAGGTCGTCGCGGGACAAGAGACCCAGTACTTC. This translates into CASSPFEVVAGQETQYF.

This chain's CDR3 is CASSQTGPRPNNYGYTF. In nucleotides, the CDR3 is TGTGCCAGCAGCCAAACAGGGCCACGACCCAATAACTATGGCTACACCTTC. The rearrangement joins TRBV7-8 to TRBJ1-2, with a weak D call TRBD1 (6 bases). The CDR3 covers 17 residues. CDR1 SGHVS and CDR2 FQNEAQ come from the germline V gene. V shed 5 bases and J shed 1 base, with 20 bases lying between them.

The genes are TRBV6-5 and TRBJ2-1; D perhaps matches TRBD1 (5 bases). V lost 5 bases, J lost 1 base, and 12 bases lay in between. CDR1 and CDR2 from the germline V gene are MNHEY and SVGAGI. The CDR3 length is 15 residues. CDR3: CASSPQVLSYNEQFF. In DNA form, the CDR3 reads TGTGCCAGCAGTCCACAGGTGCTATCCTACAATGAGCAGTTCTTC.

The CDR3 region has the DNA TGCGCCAGCAGCTCTTTAGCGGGAGGGGGCACAGATACGCAGTATTTT. As protein: CASSSLAGGGTDTQYF. The chain joins TRBV5-1 to TRBJ2-3; the match to TRBD2 covers 11 bases. This CDR3 region has 16 residues. Germline CDR1 SGHRS, CDR2 YFSETQ. V trimming: 3 bases; J trimming: 1 base; junction bases outside the gene matches: 4. Based on the CDR3 plus reference TRBV5-1 and TRBJ2-3, the full variable domain is KAGVTQTPRYLIKTRGQQVTLSCSPISGHRSVSWYQQTPGQGLQFLFEYFSETQRNKGNFPGRFSGRQFSNSRSEMNVSTLELGDSALYLCASSSLAGGGTDTQYFGPGTRLTVL.

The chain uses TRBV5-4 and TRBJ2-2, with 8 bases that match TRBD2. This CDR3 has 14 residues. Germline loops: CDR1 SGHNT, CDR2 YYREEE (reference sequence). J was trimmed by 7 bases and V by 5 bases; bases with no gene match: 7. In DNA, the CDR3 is TGTGCCAGCAGACGGGGGGGCCAGTTCGGGGAGCTGTTTTTT. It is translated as CASRRGGQFGELFF. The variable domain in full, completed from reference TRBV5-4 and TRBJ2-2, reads ETGVTQSPTHLIKTRGQQVTLRCSSQSGHNTVSWYQQALGQGPQFIFQYYREEENGRGNFPPRFSGLQFPNYSSELNVNALELDDSALYLCASRRGGQFGELFFGEGSRLTVL.

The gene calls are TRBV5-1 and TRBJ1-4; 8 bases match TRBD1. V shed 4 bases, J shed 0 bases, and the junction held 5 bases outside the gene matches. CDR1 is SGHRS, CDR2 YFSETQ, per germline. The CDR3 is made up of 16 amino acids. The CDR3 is CASSNGQGTTNEKLFF. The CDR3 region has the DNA TGCGCCAGCAGCAACGGACAGGGAACAACTAATGAAAAACTGTTTTTT.

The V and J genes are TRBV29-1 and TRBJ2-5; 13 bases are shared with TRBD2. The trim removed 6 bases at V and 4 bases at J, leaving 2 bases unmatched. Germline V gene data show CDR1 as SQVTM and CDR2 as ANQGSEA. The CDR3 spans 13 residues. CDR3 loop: CSVRLAGGETQYF. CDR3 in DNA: TGCAGCGTCAGACTAGCGGGAGGAGAGACCCAGTACTTC.

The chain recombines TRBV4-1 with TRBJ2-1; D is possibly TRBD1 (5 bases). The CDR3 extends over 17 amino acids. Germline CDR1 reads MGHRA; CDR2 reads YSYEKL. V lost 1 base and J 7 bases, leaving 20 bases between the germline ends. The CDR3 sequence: CASSQGGDLEGRNEQFF. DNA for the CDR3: TGCGCCAGCAGCCAAGGGGGCGATCTAGAAGGGCGTAATGAGCAGTTCTTC.

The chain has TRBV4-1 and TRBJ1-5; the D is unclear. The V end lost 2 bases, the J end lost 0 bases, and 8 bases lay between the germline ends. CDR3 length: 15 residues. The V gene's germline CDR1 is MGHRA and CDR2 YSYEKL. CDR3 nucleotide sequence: TGCGCCAGCAGCCAAAATGAGGCTAGCAATCAGCCCCAGCATTTT. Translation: CASSQNEASNQPQHF.

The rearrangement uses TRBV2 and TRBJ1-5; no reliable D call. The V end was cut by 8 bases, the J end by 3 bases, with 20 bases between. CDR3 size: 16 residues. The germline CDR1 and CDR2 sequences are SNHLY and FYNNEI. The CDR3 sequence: CASRESQQLPNQPQHF. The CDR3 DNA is TGTGCCAGCCGAGAATCTCAACAGTTACCCAATCAGCCCCAGCATTTT.

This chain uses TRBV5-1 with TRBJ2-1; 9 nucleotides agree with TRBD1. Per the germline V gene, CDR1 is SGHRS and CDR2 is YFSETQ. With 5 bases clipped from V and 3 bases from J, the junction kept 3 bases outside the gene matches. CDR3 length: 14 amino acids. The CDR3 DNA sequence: TGCGCCAGCAGAAGACAGGGGGGCTACAATGAGCAGTTCTTC. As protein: CASRRQGGYNEQFF.

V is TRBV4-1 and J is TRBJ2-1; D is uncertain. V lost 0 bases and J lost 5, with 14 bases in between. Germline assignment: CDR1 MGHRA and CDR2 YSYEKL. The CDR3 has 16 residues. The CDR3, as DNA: TGCGCCAGCAGCCAAGAGGCGGTCGGCCGCCACAATGAGCAGTTCTTC. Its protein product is CASSQEAVGRHNEQFF.

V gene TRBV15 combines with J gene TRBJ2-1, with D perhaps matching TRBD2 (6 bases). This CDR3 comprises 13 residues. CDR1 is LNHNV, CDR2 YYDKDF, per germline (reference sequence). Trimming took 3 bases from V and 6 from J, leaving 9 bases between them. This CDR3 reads CATSRPSANEQFF. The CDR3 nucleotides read TGTGCCACCAGCAGGCCTAGCGCCAATGAGCAGTTCTTC.

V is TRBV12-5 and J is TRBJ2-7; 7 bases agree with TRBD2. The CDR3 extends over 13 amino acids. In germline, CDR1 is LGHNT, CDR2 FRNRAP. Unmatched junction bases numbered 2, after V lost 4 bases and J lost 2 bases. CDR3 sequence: CASGSSGPYEQYF. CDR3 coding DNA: TGTGCTAGTGGTTCTAGCGGCCCCTACGAGCAGTACTTC.

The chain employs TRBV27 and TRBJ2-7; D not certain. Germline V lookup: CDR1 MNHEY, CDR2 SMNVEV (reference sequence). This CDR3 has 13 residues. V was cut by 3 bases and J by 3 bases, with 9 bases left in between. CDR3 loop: CASSFDGDYEQYF. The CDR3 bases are TGTGCCAGCAGTTTCGATGGGGACTACGAGCAGTACTTC.

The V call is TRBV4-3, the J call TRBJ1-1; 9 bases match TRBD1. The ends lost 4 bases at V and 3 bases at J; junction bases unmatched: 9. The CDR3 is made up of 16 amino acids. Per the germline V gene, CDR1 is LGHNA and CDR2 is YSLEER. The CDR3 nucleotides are TGCGCCAGCAGCCGAAACCGGGACAGGGAGGACACTGAAGCTTTCTTT. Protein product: CASSRNRDREDTEAFF.

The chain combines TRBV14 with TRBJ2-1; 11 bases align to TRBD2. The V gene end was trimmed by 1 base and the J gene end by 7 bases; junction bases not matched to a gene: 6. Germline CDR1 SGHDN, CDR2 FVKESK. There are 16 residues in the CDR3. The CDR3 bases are TGTGCCAGCAGCCAAGGTGTTACTAGCGGGAGTAATGAGCAGTTCTTC. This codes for CASSQGVTSGSNEQFF.

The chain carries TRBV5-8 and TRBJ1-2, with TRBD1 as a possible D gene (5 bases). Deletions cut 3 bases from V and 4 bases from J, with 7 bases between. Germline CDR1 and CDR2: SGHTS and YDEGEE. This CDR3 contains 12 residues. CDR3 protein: CASSSGLYGYTF. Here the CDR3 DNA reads TGTGCCAGCAGCTCGGGGCTCTATGGCTACACCTTC.

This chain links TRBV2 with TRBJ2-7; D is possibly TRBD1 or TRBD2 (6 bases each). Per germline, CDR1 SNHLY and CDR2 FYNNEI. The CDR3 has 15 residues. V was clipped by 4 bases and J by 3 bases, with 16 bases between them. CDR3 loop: CASSGGRRDGYEQYF. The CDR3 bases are TGTGCCAGCAGTGGGGGGCGGCGGGACGGCTACGAGCAGTACTTC.

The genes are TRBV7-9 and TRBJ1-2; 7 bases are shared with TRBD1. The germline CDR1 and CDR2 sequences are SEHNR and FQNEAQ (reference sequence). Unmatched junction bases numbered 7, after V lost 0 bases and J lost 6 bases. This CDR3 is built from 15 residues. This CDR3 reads CASSLAPDRRNGYTF. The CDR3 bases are TGTGCCAGCAGCTTAGCCCCGGACAGGCGGAATGGCTACACCTTC.